This T cell receptor beta chain was profiled in a study of response to subunit inactivated influenza vaccine. The length of the CDR3 is 15 residues. Trimming took off 1 base at V and 5 bases at J, with 14 bases between the two ends. CDR1 is LGHDT and CDR2 is YNNKEL in the germline V gene (reference sequence). Each CDR3 protein gets one entry after TCRdb re-called the RT-PCR reads with MiXCR. In the table there are about 540,000 distinct CDR3 sequences, under 25% of which are singletons. Ten or more counts support this clonotype. These same records also appear under a second study, on T cells expressing NK-cell markers. That study reports: The TCR beta cDNA came from 5'RACE template switching with UMIs. In a handful of donors, dominant clonotypes made up about 25-60.1% of CD3+CD56-NKG2C+ cells.

The specimen was CD4+ T cells sorted from PBMCs, collected 11 to 12 days after vaccination. The receptor was isolated from a man aged 45-65 years who received an inactivated influenza vaccine. The chain recombines TRBV3-1 with TRBJ2-5; D ambiguous. This CDR3 reads CASSQVPGTTETQYF. The DNA of the CDR3 is TGTGCCAGCAGCCAAGTTCCGGGTACTACGGAGACCCAGTACTTC.